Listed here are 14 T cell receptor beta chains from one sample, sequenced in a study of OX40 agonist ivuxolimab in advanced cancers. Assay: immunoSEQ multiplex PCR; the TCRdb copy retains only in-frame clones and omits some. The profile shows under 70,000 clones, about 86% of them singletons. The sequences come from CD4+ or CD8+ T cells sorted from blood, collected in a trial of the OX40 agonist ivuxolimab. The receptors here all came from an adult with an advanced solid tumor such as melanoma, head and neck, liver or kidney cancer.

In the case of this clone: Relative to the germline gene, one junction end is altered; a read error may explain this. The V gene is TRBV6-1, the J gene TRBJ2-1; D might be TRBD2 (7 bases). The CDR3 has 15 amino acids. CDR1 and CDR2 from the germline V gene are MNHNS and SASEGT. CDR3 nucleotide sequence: TGTGCCAGCACTCGGGGGGCGGGACCATACAATGAACAGTTCTTC. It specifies CASTRGAGPYNEQFF.

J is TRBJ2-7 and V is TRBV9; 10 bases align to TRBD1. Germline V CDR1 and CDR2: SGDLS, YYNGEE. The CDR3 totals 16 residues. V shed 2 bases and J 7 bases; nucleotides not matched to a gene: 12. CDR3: CASSVGGTGALGEQYF. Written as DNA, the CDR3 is TGTGCCAGCAGCGTTGGCGGGACAGGGGCTCTGGGAGAGCAGTACTTC.

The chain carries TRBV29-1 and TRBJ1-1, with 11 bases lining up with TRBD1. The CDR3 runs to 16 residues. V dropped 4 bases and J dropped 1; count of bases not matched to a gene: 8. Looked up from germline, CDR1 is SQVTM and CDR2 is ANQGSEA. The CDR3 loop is CSVVSDRGRRNTEAFF. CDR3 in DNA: TGCAGCGTTGTTTCGGACAGGGGGCGTAGGAACACTGAAGCTTTCTTT.

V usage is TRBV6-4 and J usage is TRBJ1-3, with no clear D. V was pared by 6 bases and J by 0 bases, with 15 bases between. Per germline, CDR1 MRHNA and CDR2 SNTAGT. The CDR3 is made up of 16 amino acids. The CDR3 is CASSRVYCDSGNTIYF. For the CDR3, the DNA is TGTGCCAGCAGCCGAGTATATTGCGACTCTGGAAACACCATATATTTT.

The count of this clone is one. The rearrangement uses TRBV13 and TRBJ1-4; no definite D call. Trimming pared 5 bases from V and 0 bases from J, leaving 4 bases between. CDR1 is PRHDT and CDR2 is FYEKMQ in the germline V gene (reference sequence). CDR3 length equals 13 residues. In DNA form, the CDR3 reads TGTGCCAGCAGCAGAGCAACTAATGAAAAACTGTTTTTT. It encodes CASSRATNEKLFF.

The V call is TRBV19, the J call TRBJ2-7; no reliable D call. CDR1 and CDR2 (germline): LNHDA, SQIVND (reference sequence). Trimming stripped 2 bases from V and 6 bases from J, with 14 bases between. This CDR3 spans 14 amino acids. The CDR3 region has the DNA TGTGCCAGTAGTATAACGGCAACCGTTGGCGAGCAGTACTTC. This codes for CASSITATVGEQYF.

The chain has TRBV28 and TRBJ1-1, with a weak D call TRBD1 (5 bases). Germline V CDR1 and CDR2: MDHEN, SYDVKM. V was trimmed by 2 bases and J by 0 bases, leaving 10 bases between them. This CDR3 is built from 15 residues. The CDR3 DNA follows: TGTGCCAGCAGTTTAAGGGGAACGCTGAACACTGAAGCTTTCTTT. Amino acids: CASSLRGTLNTEAFF.

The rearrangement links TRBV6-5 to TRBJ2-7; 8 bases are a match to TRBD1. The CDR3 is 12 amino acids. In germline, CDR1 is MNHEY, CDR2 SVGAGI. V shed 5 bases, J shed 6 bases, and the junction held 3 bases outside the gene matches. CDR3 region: CASSRTGTEQYF. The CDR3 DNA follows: TGTGCCAGCAGTAGGACAGGGACCGAGCAGTACTTC.

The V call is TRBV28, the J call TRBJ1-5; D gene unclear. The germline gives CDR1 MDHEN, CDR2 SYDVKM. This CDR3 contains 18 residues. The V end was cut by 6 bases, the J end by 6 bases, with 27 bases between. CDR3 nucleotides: TGTGCCAGCAGCCCAATCGGCGCGGTTTCGCCTGTCGGTCAGCCCCAGCATTTT. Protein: CASSPIGAVSPVGQPQHF.

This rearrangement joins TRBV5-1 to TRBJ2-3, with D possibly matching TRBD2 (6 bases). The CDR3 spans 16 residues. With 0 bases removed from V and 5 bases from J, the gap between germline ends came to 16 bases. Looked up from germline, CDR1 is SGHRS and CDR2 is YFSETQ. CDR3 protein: CASSLAWGRPGDTQYF. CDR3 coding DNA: TGCGCCAGCAGCTTGGCATGGGGGAGGCCTGGAGATACGCAGTATTTT.

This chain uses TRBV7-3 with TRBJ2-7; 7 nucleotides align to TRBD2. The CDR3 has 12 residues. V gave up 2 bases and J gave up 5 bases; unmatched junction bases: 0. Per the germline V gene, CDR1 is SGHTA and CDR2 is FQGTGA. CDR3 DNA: TGTGCCAGCAGCTTAGGGGGGGACGAGCAGTACTTC. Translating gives CASSLGGDEQYF.

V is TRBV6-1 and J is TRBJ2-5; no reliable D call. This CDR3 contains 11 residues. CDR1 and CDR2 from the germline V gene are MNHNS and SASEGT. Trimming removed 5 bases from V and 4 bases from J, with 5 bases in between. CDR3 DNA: TGTGCCAGCAGTCTTATAGAGACCCAGTACTTC. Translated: CASSLIETQYF.

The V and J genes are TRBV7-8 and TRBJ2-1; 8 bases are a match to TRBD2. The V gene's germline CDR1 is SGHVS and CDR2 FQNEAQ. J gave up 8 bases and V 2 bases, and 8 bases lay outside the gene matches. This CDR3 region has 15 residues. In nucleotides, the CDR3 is TGTGCCAGCAGCTTAATGACGGGGGGGGTATATGAGCAGTTCTTC. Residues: CASSLMTGGVYEQFF. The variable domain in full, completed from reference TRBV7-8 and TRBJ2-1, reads GAGVSQSPRYKVAKRGQDVALRCDPISGHVSLFWYQQALGQGPEFLTYFQNEAQLDKSGLPSDRFFAERPEGSVSTLKIQRTQQEDSAVYLCASSLMTGGVYEQFFGPGTRLTVL.

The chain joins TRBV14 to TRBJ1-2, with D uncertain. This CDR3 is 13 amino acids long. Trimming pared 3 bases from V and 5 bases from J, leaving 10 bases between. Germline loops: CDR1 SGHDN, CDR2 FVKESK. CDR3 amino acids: CASSQALRYGYTF. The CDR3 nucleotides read TGTGCCAGCAGCCAGGCCCTTAGATATGGCTACACCTTC.